This entry lists 5 T cell receptor beta chains sequenced from one sample in a study of cytomegalovirus exposure and HLA in healthy donors. PCR used 60 Vbeta primers and 13 Jbeta primers. Libraries were prepared by immunoSEQ multiplex PCR; TCRdb keeps only in-frame clonotypes and omits some of them. The sample lists fewer than 80,000 clones, 79% occurring once. Specimen: PBMCs. These receptors were collected from a man younger than 45 in good health and CMV-seronegative.

This clone was observed a single time. The V call is TRBV28, the J call TRBJ2-7; weak D call: TRBD1 (6 bases). This CDR3 is 16 amino acids long. CDR1 is MDHEN and CDR2 is SYDVKM in the germline V gene. With 2 bases removed from V and 2 bases from J, the gap between germline ends came to 16 bases. The CDR3 protein is CASSLGIGQSPYEQYF. The CDR3 DNA reads TGTGCCAGCAGTTTAGGCATCGGACAGTCCCCCTACGAGCAGTACTTC.

The rearrangement links TRBV6-6 to TRBJ1-3; a weak D match, TRBD1 (6 bases). The CDR3 runs to 15 residues. CDR1 is MNHNY, CDR2 SVGAGI, per germline (reference sequence). V lost 5 bases and J lost 3, with 14 bases in between. In nucleotides, the CDR3 is TGTGCCAGCAGTCCGGGACAAAGTAGTGGAAACACCATATATTTT. The encoded protein is CASSPGQSSGNTIYF.

CDR3 in amino acids: CASREGQGASNQPQHF. Here the CDR3 DNA reads TGTGCCAGCAGGGAAGGACAGGGGGCGAGCAATCAGCCCCAGCATTTT. J is TRBJ1-5 and V is TRBV27, with 11 bases fitting TRBD1. Trimming cost V 6 bases and J 1 base; bases outside gene matches: 5. Germline V gene sequence: CDR1 MNHEY, CDR2 SMNVEV (reference sequence). The CDR3 has 16 residues.

The chain combines TRBV28 with TRBJ1-1; 8 bases match TRBD1. The V gene's germline CDR1 is MDHEN and CDR2 SYDVKM. The CDR3 spans 14 residues. J gave up 1 base and V 6 bases, and 4 bases lay outside the gene matches. CDR3 residues: CASSPGTGNTEAFF. The CDR3 region has the DNA TGTGCCAGCAGCCCCGGGACAGGGAACACTGAAGCTTTCTTT. Together with reference TRBV28 and TRBJ1-1, the CDR3 gives the full variable domain: DVKVTQSSRYLVKRTGEKVFLECVQDMDHENMFWYRQDPGLGLRLIYFSYDVKMKEKGDIPEGYSVSREKKERFSLILESASTNQTSMYLCASSPGTGNTEAFFGQGTRLTVV.

The CDR3 DNA reads as TGTGCCAGCAGCCGCCGGGACAGCCTTCTCTTTGGTCCTGAAGCTTTCTTT. This sequence encodes CASSRRDSLLFGPEAFF. This chain connects TRBV7-2 to TRBJ1-1; 7 positions agree with TRBD1. The CDR3 consists of 17 residues. CDR1 and CDR2 from the germline V gene are SGHTA and FQGNSA. The junction had 18 bases not matched to a gene; V was cut back by 5 bases and J by 6 bases. Looking up the rest from reference TRBV7-2 and TRBJ1-1 gives the full variable domain: GAGVSQSPSNKVTEKGKDVELRCDPISGHTALYWYRQSLGQGLEFLIYFQGNSAPDKSGLPSDRFSAERTGGSVSTLTIQRTQQEDSAVYLCASSRRDSLLFGPEAFFGQGTRLTVV.